This T cell receptor beta chain is from a study of chronic HIV infection and antiretroviral therapy (dated by TCRdb to between 2014 and 2017). Libraries came from 5' RACE. Sequencing was performed on an Illumina MiSeq. The public reads were reanalyzed by TCRdb: fastp trimming at Q25, MiXCR alignment, in-frame beta chains only. Merged by CDR3 protein, the rows form single entries marked with the most common genes and DNA. For this sample there are fewer than 40,000 distinct CDR3 sequences; more than 7.5% appear just once. Roughly 2.7% of the sample is held by the ten biggest clonotypes. The sample holds many counts of this clonotype. Its antigen is not yet known. No much larger clone is present one base from it, and per-base qualities are unavailable. Taken from the germline V gene (reference sequence), the CDR1 and CDR2 loops are LNHNV and YYDKDF. The CDR3 has 15 amino acids, counting the end cysteine and phenylalanine. The DNA shown is the 45-base CDR3, in frame from base 1. The V end gives up 0 bases and the J end 1 base, leaving 2 bases in the junction not matched to a gene.

Sequencing input: peripheral blood. This receptor chain uses TRBV15 and TRBJ1-1, and 7 bases in between align with TRBD1. The clonotype was recovered from an adult who had HIV and had not received antiretroviral therapy, or was an uninfected healthy control (not recorded which). The CDR3 loop reads CATSREGGENTEAFF. The sequenced DNA is TGTGCCACCAGCAGAGAAGGGGGCGAGAACACTGAAGCTTTCTTT. This CDR3, with the reference TRBV15 and TRBJ1-1 proteins standing in past its ends, gives the full variable domain DAMVIQNPRYQVTQFGKPVTLSCSQTLNHNVMYWYQQKSSQAPKLLFHYYDKDFNNEADTPDNFQSRRPNTSFCFLDIRSPGLGDTAMYLCATSREGGENTEAFFGQGTRLTVV.